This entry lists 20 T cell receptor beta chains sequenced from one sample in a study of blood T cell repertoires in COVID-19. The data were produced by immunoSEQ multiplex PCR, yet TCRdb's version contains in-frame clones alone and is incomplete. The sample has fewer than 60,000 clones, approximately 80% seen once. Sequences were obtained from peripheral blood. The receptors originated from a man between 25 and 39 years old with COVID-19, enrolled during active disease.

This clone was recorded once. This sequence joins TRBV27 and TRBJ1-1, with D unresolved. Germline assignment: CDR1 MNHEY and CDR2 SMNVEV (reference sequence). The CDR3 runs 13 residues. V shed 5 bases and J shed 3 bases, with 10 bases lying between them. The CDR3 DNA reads TGTGCCAGCAGTGCCCGGGTGGACACTGAAGCTTTCTTT. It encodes CASSARVDTEAFF.

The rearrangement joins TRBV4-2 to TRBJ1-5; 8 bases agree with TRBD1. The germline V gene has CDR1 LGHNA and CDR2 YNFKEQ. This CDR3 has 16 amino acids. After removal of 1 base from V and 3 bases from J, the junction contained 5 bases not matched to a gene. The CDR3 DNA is TGTGCCAGCAGCCAAGTCGGGGACAGGAACAATCAGCCCCAGCATTTT. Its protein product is CASSQVGDRNNQPQHF.

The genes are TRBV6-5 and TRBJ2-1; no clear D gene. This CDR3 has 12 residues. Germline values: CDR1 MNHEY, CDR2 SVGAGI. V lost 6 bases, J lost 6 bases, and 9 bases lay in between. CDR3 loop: CASRLGLNEQFF. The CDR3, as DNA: TGTGCCAGCAGGCTTGGCCTCAATGAGCAGTTCTTC.

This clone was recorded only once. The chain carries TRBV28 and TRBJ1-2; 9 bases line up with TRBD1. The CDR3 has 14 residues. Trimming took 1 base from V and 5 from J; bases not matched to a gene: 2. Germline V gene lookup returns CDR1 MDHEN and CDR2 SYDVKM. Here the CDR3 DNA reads TGTGCCAGCAGTTTATATGGACAGGGGTATGGCTACACCTTC. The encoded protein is CASSLYGQGYGYTF.

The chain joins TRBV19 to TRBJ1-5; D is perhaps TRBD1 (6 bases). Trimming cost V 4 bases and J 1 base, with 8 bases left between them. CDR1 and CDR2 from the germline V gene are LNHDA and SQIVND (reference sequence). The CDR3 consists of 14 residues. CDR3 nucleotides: TGTGCCAGTAGTAACAGGGCGAGCAATCAGCCCCAGCATTTT. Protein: CASSNRASNQPQHF.

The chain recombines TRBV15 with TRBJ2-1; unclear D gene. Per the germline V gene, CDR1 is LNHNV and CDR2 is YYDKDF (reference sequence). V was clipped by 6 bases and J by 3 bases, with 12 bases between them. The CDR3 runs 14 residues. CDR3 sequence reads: CATRERPDYNEQFF. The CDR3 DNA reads TGTGCCACCAGGGAGCGTCCCGACTACAATGAGCAGTTCTTC.

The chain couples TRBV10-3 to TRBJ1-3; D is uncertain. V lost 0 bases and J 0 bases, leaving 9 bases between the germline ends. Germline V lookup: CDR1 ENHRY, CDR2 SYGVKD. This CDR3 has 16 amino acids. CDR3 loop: CAISESATSSGNTIYF. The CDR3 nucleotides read TGTGCCATCAGTGAGTCGGCGACATCCTCTGGAAACACCATATATTTT.

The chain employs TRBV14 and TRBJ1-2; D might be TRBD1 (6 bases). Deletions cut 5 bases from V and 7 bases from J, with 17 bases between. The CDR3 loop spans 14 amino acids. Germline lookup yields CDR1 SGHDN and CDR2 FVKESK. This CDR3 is CASSGGLMTGGYTF. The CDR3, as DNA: TGTGCCAGCAGCGGTGGACTTATGACAGGTGGCTACACCTTC.

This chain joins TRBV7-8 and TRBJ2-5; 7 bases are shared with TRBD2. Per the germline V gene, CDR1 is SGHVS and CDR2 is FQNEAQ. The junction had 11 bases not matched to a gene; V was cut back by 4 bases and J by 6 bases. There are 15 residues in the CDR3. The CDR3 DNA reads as TGTGCCAGCAGCTCGACCGGGGGAGGGCAGAAGACCCAGTACTTC. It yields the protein CASSSTGGGQKTQYF.

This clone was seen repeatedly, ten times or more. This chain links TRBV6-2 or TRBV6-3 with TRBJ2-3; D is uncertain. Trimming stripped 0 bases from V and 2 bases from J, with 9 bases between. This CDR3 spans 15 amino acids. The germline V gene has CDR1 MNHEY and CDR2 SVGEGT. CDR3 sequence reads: CASSYSDTNTDTQYF. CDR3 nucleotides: TGTGCCAGCAGTTACTCAGACACAAACACAGATACGCAGTATTTT.

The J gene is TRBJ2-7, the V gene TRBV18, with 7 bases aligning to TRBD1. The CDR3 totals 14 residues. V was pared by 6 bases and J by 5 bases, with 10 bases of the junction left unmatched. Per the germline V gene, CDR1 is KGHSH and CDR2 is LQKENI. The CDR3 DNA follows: TGTGCCAGCTCTCCTCCGACAGGGACGGACGAGCAGTACTTC. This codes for CASSPPTGTDEQYF.

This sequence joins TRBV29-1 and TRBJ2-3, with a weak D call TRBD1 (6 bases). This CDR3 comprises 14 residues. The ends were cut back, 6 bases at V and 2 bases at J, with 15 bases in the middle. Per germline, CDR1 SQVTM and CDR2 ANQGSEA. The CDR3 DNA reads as TGCAGCGTGGCCACGGGACATTCCACAGATACGCAGTATTTT. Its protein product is CSVATGHSTDTQYF.

CDR3 amino acids: CASSQAGQGYNEQFF. As DNA, the CDR3 is TGTGCCAGCAGCCAAGCGGGACAGGGTTACAATGAGCAGTTCTTC. The genes are TRBV3-1 (or the pseudogene TRBV3-2) and TRBJ2-1; 9 bases fit TRBD1. The CDR3 contains 15 residues. The V and J ends lost 1 base and 4 bases, in that order; junction bases with no gene match: 2. Looked up from germline, CDR1 is LGHDT and CDR2 is YNNKEL (reference sequence).

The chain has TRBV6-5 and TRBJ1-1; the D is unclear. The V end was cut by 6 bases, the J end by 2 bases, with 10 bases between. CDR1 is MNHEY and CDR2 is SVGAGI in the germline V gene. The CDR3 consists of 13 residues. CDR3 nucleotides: TGTGCCAGCAGCTTCTTACAAAACACTGAAGCTTTCTTT. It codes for CASSFLQNTEAFF.

CDR3 amino acids: CASSRLLAEQETQYF. The DNA for the CDR3 is TGTGCCAGCAGTCGTCTACTAGCGGAGCAAGAGACCCAGTACTTC. This chain uses TRBV2 with TRBJ2-5; 8 bases are shared with TRBD2. Looked up from germline, CDR1 is SNHLY and CDR2 is FYNNEI. This CDR3 has 15 amino acids. V gave up 5 bases and J gave up 2 bases; unmatched junction bases: 7.

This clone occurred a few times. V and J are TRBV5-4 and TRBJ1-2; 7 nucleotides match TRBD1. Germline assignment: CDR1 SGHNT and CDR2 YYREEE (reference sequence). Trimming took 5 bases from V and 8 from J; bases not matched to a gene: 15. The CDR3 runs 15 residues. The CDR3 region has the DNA TGTGCCAGCAGTTCTGCCGACAGGGCTCTTTCCGGCTACACCTTC. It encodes CASSSADRALSGYTF.

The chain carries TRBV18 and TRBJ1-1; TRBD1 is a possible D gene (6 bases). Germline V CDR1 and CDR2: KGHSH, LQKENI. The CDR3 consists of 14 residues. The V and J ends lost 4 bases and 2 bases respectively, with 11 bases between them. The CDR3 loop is CASSRETGNTEAFF. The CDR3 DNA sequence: TGTGCCAGCTCACGCGAGACAGGTAACACTGAAGCTTTCTTT. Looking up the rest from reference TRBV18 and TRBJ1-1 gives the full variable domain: NAGVMQNPRHLVRRRGQEARLRCSPMKGHSHVYWYRQLPEEGLKFMVYLQKENIIDESGMPKERFSAEFPKEGPSILRIQQVVRGDSAAYFCASSRETGNTEAFFGQGTRLTVV.

The CDR3 DNA follows: TGTGCCAGTAGTCTCGGCCTAGCGGTGAACACCGGGGAGCTGTTTTTT. As protein: CASSLGLAVNTGELFF. The rearrangement joins TRBV19 to TRBJ2-2, with 7 bases lining up with TRBD2. The junction had 7 bases not matched to a gene; V was cut back by 5 bases and J by 1 base. Germline CDR1 and CDR2: LNHDA and SQIVND (reference sequence). The CDR3 is made up of 16 amino acids.

CDR3 DNA sequence: TGTGCCAGTAGTATCCCCAGGGGGAGGACCAATCCAAATCAGCCCCAGCATTTT. Translated, it gives CASSIPRGRTNPNQPQHF. The J gene is TRBJ1-5, the V gene TRBV19, with TRBD1 matching 7 bases. This CDR3 has 18 amino acids. Germline V gene sequence: CDR1 LNHDA, CDR2 SQIVND (reference sequence). Unmatched junction bases numbered 15, after V lost 3 bases and J lost 4 bases. The full variable domain, completed using reference TRBV19 and TRBJ1-5, is DGGITQSPKYLFRKEGQNVTLSCEQNLNHDAMYWYRQDPGQGLRLIYYSQIVNDFQKGDIAEGYSVSREKKESFPLTVTSAQKNPTAFYLCASSIPRGRTNPNQPQHFGDGTRLSIL.

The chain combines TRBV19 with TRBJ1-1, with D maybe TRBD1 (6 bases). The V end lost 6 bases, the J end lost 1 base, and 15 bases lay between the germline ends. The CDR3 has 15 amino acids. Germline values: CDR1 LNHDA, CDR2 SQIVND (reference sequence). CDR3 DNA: TGTGCCAGTAGGAAGGGAACAGGGCCGAACACTGAAGCTTTCTTT. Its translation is CASRKGTGPNTEAFF.